These T cell receptor beta chains were read from a single sample in a study of siplizumab effects on memory and regulatory T cells. Libraries were prepared by immunoSEQ multiplex PCR; TCRdb keeps only in-frame clonotypes and omits some of them. The sample lists over 85,000 clones, 80% to 95% occurring once. Source material: CD4+ T cells sorted from blood. These receptors all stem from a human donor in good health. The CDR3 runs from the conserved cysteine through the conserved F or W. A D gene is named only where the DNA matches it firmly.

.	TRBV11-2	TRBJ2-7	TGTGCCAGCAGCTTGGCGGGGGACATATACGAGCAGTACTTC	CASSLAGDIYEQYF
.	TRBV28	TRBJ1-3	TGTGCCAGCAGGCCGACTGAGTCCGGAAACACCATATATTTT	CASRPTESGNTIYF
.	TRBV5-6	TRBJ2-2	TGTGCCAGCAGCCTAAGCACCGGGGAGCTGTTTTTT	CASSLSTGELFF
.	TRBV19	TRBJ2-4	TGTGCCAGTAGCGGCACTAATAAAAACATTCAGTACTTC	CASSGTNKNIQYF
.	TRBV6-4	TRBJ2-3	TGTGCCAGCAGTGACTCCTTCCACAGAGCGGACACAGATACGCAGTATTTT	CASSDSFHRADTDTQYF
.	TRBV6-5	TRBJ1-2	TGTGCCAGCAGTGAAATTGGCAGCTTTTATGGCTACACCTTC	CASSEIGSFYGYTF
.	TRBV28	TRBJ2-7	TGTGCCAGCAGTTCCGGTAGTACTGGGTTAAGGGAGCAGTACTTC	CASSSGSTGLREQYF
.	TRBV28	TRBJ1-6	TGTGCCAGCAGTGGAGAGGGTTCACCCCTCCACTTT	CASSGEGSPLHF
.	TRBV18	TRBJ2-6	TGTGCCAGCCGGGGATCTGGGGCCAACGTCCTGACTTTC	CASRGSGANVLTF
.	TRBV19	TRBJ2-2	TGTGCCAGTAGATATGGGGGTTCCACCGGGGAGCTGTTTTTT	CASRYGGSTGELFF
TRBD1	TRBV7-2	TRBJ1-5	TGTGCCAGCAGCTTAGAGGGACAGGGGTTTGGACAGCCCCAGCATTTT	CASSLEGQGFGQPQHF
.	TRBV29-1	TRBJ2-1	TGCAGCGTAGCAGAAGGGGATGAGCAGTTCTTC	CSVAEGDEQFF
TRBD1	TRBV28	TRBJ2-7	TGTGCCAGCAGATCCCGGGACAGCAAAACTTTCTACGAGCAGTACTTC	CASRSRDSKTFYEQYF
.	TRBV9	TRBJ2-2	TGTGCCAGCAGCGTAGTTCCGGGAGTAGTATTAGGGGAGCTGTTTTTT	CASSVVPGVVLGELFF
.	TRBV15	TRBJ1-3	TGTGCCACCAGCAGATCAGGTTCAATAAGCTCTGGAAACACCATATATTTT	CATSRSGSISSGNTIYF
TRBD1	TRBV5-4	TRBJ1-2	TGTGCCAGCAGCTCTGACAGGGTATATGGCTACACCTTC	CASSSDRVYGYTF
TRBD2	TRBV28	TRBJ2-4	TGTGCCAGCAGAGCGGGGGCCAAAAACATTCAGTACTTC	CASRAGAKNIQYF